What follows describes a single T cell receptor beta chain. RNA was isolated and reverse transcribed to cDNA, the sequencing template. Clones were sequenced by immunoSEQ multiplex PCR, and TCRdb holds only the in-frame ones, with some missing. The sample consists of some 150,000 clones, about 66% of them appearing once. Germline values: CDR1 MNHEY, CDR2 SVGAGI. The CDR3 spans 15 residues. V was clipped by 6 bases and J by 2 bases; unmatched bases: 9. The sample comes from a study of CD8+ T cells in alopecia areata. The V and J genes are TRBV6-5 and TRBJ2-7; 8 bases line up with TRBD1. The clonotype comes from a human donor with alopecia areata. Source: CD8+ T cells sorted from blood, taken at week 0. Here the CDR3 DNA reads TGTGCCAGCAGCACATCGGAACAGGGGGCCTACGAGCAGTACTTC. Protein: CASSTSEQGAYEQYF.